A few counts support the clone carrying this T cell receptor beta chain. The data are from a study of identical twins. TCRdb re-derived calls from the 5' RACE reads in MiXCR, one entry per CDR3 protein. Here the sample spans around 250,000 distinct CDR3 sequences, about 12% being singletons. The V gene's germline CDR1 is SNHLY and CDR2 FYNNEI. Trimming removed 0 bases from V and 4 bases from J, with 11 bases in between. The length of the CDR3 is 15 residues. This same sample was also part of a study on yellow fever vaccine responses in identical twins. That study reports: Twins' vaccine T cell responses reportedly seemed partly convergent and partly personalized.

The TCR was taken from a young woman in good health. Sequenced sample: memory (CD45RO+) T cells sorted from blood. The chain employs TRBV2 and TRBJ2-3; either TRBD1 or TRBD2 may fit D (5 bases each). The CDR3 loop reads CASSEAVVGADTQYF. CDR3 DNA: TGTGCCAGCAGTGAAGCGGTCGTGGGGGCAGATACGCAGTATTTT.